This passage covers 22 T cell receptor beta chains from one sample sequenced in a study of regulatory T cells in long-lasting Graves disease. Both iRepertoire HTBI primers and Arm-PCR of CDR3 regions were used to build the TCR beta libraries. TCRdb called the multiplex PCR reads again in MiXCR, with one record for every CDR3 protein. Among a few hundred thousand distinct CDR3 sequences listed, under 20% were seen once. Time point denoted: newly diagnosed GD, antithyroid drugs for less than 3 months. There was RNA extracted from PBMCs, and the TCR library was made from it. In addition, the sample was reused for a study of T cells in Graves' hyperthyroidism and ophthalmopathy.

Source: peripheral blood mononuclear cells (PBMCs), taken at new diagnosis, from a patient treated with antithyroid drugs. All receptors derive from a woman aged 18-29 years with Graves disease.

This clonotype was counted at least ten times. The genes are TRBV5-4 and TRBJ2-7, with D unclear. The germline CDR1 and CDR2 sequences are SGHNT and YYREEE (reference sequence). The CDR3 is 14 amino acids. V dropped 4 bases and J dropped 2 bases, with 13 bases sitting between them. The CDR3 nucleotides read TGTGCCAGCAGCGACAAACTCGGCCCCTACGAGCAGTACTTC. Translating gives CASSDKLGPYEQYF.

The chain recombines TRBV5-8 with TRBJ2-2; 8 bases agree with TRBD2. This CDR3 is 14 amino acids long. V lost 7 bases and J lost 5; bases outside the gene matches: 7. Germline V gene data show CDR1 as SGHTS and CDR2 as YDEGEE. The CDR3 reads CASAGGWGTGELFF. In nucleotides, the CDR3 is TGTGCCAGCGCGGGAGGATGGGGAACCGGGGAGCTGTTTTTT.

In regard to this clonotype: A much larger clonotype is one base distant, so this may be a read error. Since the CDR3 does not end with the conserved phenylalanine or tryptophan, this likely comes from a read error. The V gene is TRBV3-1, the J gene TRBJ2-3, with D uncertain. The CDR3 has 15 amino acids. The germline gives CDR1 LGHDT, CDR2 YNNKEL (reference sequence). Trimming removed 2 bases at V and 1 base at J, with 10 bases between. CDR3 sequence (DNA): TGTGCCAGCAGCCAACGGTCCGGTCGCACAGATACGCAGTATCTT. Amino acids: CASSQRSGRTDTQYL.

This clonotype was picked up many times. The gene calls are TRBV20-1 and TRBJ2-5; no clear D gene. Trimming pared 8 bases from V and 5 bases from J, leaving 9 bases between. This CDR3 region has 10 residues. Germline CDR1 DFQATT, CDR2 SNEGSKA (reference sequence). CDR3 sequence: CSYYKETQYF. CDR3 coding DNA: TGCAGTTACTACAAGGAGACCCAGTACTTC.

This clonotype was seen more than once but under ten times. The gene calls are TRBV30 and TRBJ2-3, with TRBD2 matching over 8 bases. This CDR3 has 13 amino acids. J lost 6 bases, V lost 0 bases, and 2 bases had no gene match. Germline V gives CDR1 GTSNPN, CDR2 SVGIG (reference sequence). The CDR3 loop reads CAWSVLADDTQYF. For the CDR3, the DNA is TGTGCCTGGAGTGTACTAGCGGATGATACGCAGTATTTT.

In this sample, this clonotype turned up many times. The J gene is TRBJ1-2, the V gene TRBV5-5, with D perhaps matching TRBD1 (5 bases). CDR3 length: 17 residues. Germline assignment: CDR1 SGHKS and CDR2 YYEKEE (reference sequence). Trimming stripped 4 bases from V and 2 bases from J, with 21 bases between. CDR3: CASSPQPGGAGNYGYTF. DNA of the CDR3: TGTGCCAGCAGCCCCCAACCAGGAGGGGCAGGGAACTATGGCTACACCTTC.

This clonotype occurred a few times. The chain joins TRBV12-3 or TRBV12-4 to TRBJ2-7, with a tentative D call TRBD1 (5 bases). Trimming cost V 1 base and J 2 bases, with 12 bases left between them. The CDR3 is made up of 15 amino acids. CDR3 in amino acids: CASSLVVGPTYEQYF. CDR3 nucleotides: TGTGCCAGCAGTTTAGTGGTGGGGCCCACCTACGAGCAGTACTTC.

The table lists this clonotype with many counts. The chain uses TRBV20-1 and TRBJ2-7; 11 bases map to TRBD2. The CDR3 covers 18 residues. Germline assignment: CDR1 DFQATT and CDR2 SNEGSKA (reference sequence). V shed 3 bases and J 3 bases; nucleotides not matched to a gene: 16. The CDR3 DNA reads as TGCAGTGCTAGGTCCGGGTCACTAGCGGGAGAGTACCGCTACGAGCAGTACTTC. It yields the protein CSARSGSLAGEYRYEQYF.

For this clonotype: A far bigger clonotype differs at one base, so this is likely a read error. J is TRBJ2-5 and V is TRBV7-3, with 7 bases that match TRBD2. The DNA matches TRBJ2-1 better at its end, which makes the J call doubtful. The CDR3 is 13 residues long. Germline V lookup: CDR1 SGHTA, CDR2 FQGTGA. CDR3 sequence reads: CASSLGGGLKQFF. The CDR3 bases are TGTGCCAGCAGCCTGGGGGGGGGACTAAAGCAGTTCTTC.

This clonotype has just a few counts. The chain employs TRBV2 and TRBJ1-2, with 7 bases aligning to TRBD1. The CDR3 sequence is 17 residues long. Per the germline V gene, CDR1 is SNHLY and CDR2 is FYNNEI. V shed 3 bases, J shed 4 bases, and the junction held 14 bases outside the gene matches. CDR3 residues: CASSELGLKQGIYGYTF. CDR3 nucleotide sequence: TGTGCCAGCAGTGAGCTGGGGTTGAAACAGGGGATCTATGGCTACACCTTC. Drawing the rest from reference TRBV2 and TRBJ1-2, the complete variable domain is EPEVTQTPSHQVTQMGQEVILRCVPISNHLYFYWYRQILGQKVEFLVSFYNNEISEKSEIFDDQFSVERPDGSNFTLKIRSTKLEDSAMYFCASSELGLKQGIYGYTFGSGTRLTVV.

This clonotype was found many times. The chain recombines TRBV3-1 with TRBJ2-2; D is uncertain. Trimming removed 2 bases from V and 8 bases from J, with 3 bases in between. The CDR3 sequence is 11 residues long. From germline, CDR1 is LGHDT and CDR2 YNNKEL (reference sequence). The CDR3 DNA reads as TGTGCCAGCAGCCAAATTGGGGAGCTGTTTTTT. This translates into CASSQIGELFF.

The chain links TRBV9 to TRBJ1-4; perhaps TRBD1 as D (6 bases). Trimming stripped 3 bases from V and 5 bases from J, with 17 bases between. In germline, CDR1 is SGDLS, CDR2 YYNGEE. The CDR3 length is 16 residues. CDR3 region: CASSAGLGHSNEKLFF. The CDR3 nucleotides read TGTGCCAGCAGCGCCGGATTGGGACATTCGAATGAAAAACTGTTTTTT.

This sequence joins TRBV7-2 and TRBJ2-5, with no clear D. V dropped 3 bases and J dropped 1 base, with 12 bases sitting between them. This CDR3 is 15 amino acids long. Per germline, CDR1 SGHTA and CDR2 FQGNSA. Here the CDR3 DNA reads TGTGCCAGCAGCTTGAATTCAGAAATCCAAGAGACCCAGTACTTC. Translation gives CASSLNSEIQETQYF.

This clonotype was counted at least ten times. The rearrangement uses TRBV3-1 and TRBJ1-3; a possible D gene is TRBD1 (5 bases). Per the germline V gene, CDR1 is LGHDT and CDR2 is YNNKEL (reference sequence). Trimming cost V 2 bases and J 2 bases, with 10 bases left between them. CDR3 length: 15 residues. The CDR3 loop is CASSQQGRTGNTIYF. The CDR3 DNA reads as TGTGCCAGCAGCCAACAGGGAAGGACTGGAAACACCATATATTTT.

At least ten counts were recorded for this clonotype. This chain connects TRBV6-1 to TRBJ2-2; TRBD1 might be the D (6 bases). The germline V gene has CDR1 MNHNS and CDR2 SASEGT. CDR3 length: 11 residues. V lost 8 bases and J lost 7, with 8 bases in between. The chain's CDR3 is CASEGVGELFF. The CDR3 DNA reads TGTGCCAGCGAGGGGGTCGGGGAGCTGTTTTTT.

This clonotype has ten or more counts. V is TRBV7-2 and J is TRBJ2-3; perhaps TRBD2 as D (6 bases). The CDR3 runs 20 residues. V was cut by 5 bases and J by 0 bases, with 27 bases left in between. Germline V CDR1 and CDR2: SGHTA, FQGNSA. The CDR3 DNA reads as TGTGCCAGCAGCGGAGAGATAGAATGGGGATGGACTACTAGCACAGATACGCAGTATTTT. Its protein product is CASSGEIEWGWTTSTDTQYF. Together with reference TRBV7-2 and TRBJ2-3, the CDR3 gives the full variable domain: GAGVSQSPSNKVTEKGKDVELRCDPISGHTALYWYRQSLGQGLEFLIYFQGNSAPDKSGLPSDRFSAERTGGSVSTLTIQRTQQEDSAVYLCASSGEIEWGWTTSTDTQYFGPGTRLTVL.

This chain joins TRBV19 and TRBJ2-1, with 9 bases aligning to TRBD1. The J segment lost 2 bases and the V segment lost 5 bases, leaving 4 bases of the junction unmatched. Looked up from germline, CDR1 is LNHDA and CDR2 is SQIVND (reference sequence). The CDR3 consists of 15 residues. As DNA, the CDR3 is TGTGCCAGTAGTCACAGGGGGCGCGCCTACAATGAGCAGTTCTTC. Translated, it gives CASSHRGRAYNEQFF.

This clonotype has only a few counts. Here the CDR3 omits its conserved ending phenylalanine or tryptophan, so a read error is the likely source. This chain joins TRBV10-3 and TRBJ1-1; D remains unclear. The V end was cut by 11 bases, the J end by 8 bases, with 15 bases between. The CDR3 spans 11 residues. Germline V gene lookup returns CDR1 ENHRY and CDR2 SYGVKD. The CDR3 DNA reads TGTGCCTCCTCCGACGGTCAGGAAGCTTTCATT. Translating gives CASSDGQEAFI.

This clonotype came up a few times. The chain uses TRBV25-1 and TRBJ2-1; 8 bases align to TRBD1. Looked up from germline, CDR1 is MGHDK and CDR2 is SYGVNS. The CDR3 covers 15 residues. The junction had 7 bases not matched to a gene; V was cut back by 4 bases and J by 5 bases. CDR3 sequence: CASSGSGGRDNEQFF. The CDR3, as DNA: TGTGCCAGCAGTGGATCAGGGGGCCGGGACAATGAGCAGTTCTTC. Full variable domain (remainder filled in from reference TRBV25-1 and TRBJ2-1): EADIYQTPRYLVIGTGKKITLECSQTMGHDKMYWYQQDPGMELHLIHYSYGVNSTEKGDLSSESTVSRIRTEHFPLTLESARPSHTSQYLCASSGSGGRDNEQFFGPGTRLTVL.

The chain combines TRBV11-1 with TRBJ2-1, with TRBD1 matching 9 bases. The V and J ends lost 2 bases and 7 bases, in that order; junction bases with no gene match: 6. This CDR3 has 15 amino acids. Per germline, CDR1 SGHAT and CDR2 FQDESV (reference sequence). The DNA for the CDR3 is TGTGCCAGCAGCTTATGGACAGGGGCTAGTAATGAGCAGTTCTTC. This encodes CASSLWTGASNEQFF. The whole variable domain, filled in from reference TRBV11-1 and TRBJ2-1, reads EAEVAQSPRYKITEKSQAVAFWCDPISGHATLYWYRQILGQGPELLVQFQDESVVDDSQLPKDRFSAERLKGVDSTLKIQPAELGDSAMYLCASSLWTGASNEQFFGPGTRLTVL.

This clonotype has only a few counts. The chain combines TRBV4-1 with TRBJ2-6; perhaps TRBD1 as D (6 bases). With 1 base removed from V and 0 bases from J, the gap between germline ends came to 10 bases. In germline, CDR1 is MGHRA, CDR2 YSYEKL. This CDR3 contains 17 residues. The CDR3 region has the DNA TGCGCCAGCAGCCAAGGACAGGTCCTCTCTGGGGCCAACGTCCTGACTTTC. Amino acids: CASSQGQVLSGANVLTF.

This clonotype was picked up many times. The chain employs TRBV11-3 and TRBJ2-1; possible D gene TRBD2, 6 bases. V was clipped by 5 bases and J by 1 base, with 15 bases between them. The CDR3 runs 16 residues. The germline V gene has CDR1 SGHNT and CDR2 YENEEA. The CDR3 DNA sequence: TGTGCCAGCAGCGTCGGGAGTTTGGGGTCCTACAATGAGCAGTTCTTC. This translates into CASSVGSLGSYNEQFF. The full variable domain, completed using reference TRBV11-3 and TRBJ2-1, is EAGVVQSPRYKIIEKKQPVAFWCNPISGHNTLYWYLQNLGQGPELLIRYENEEAVDDSQLPKDRFSAERLKGVDSTLKIQPAELGDSAVYLCASSVGSLGSYNEQFFGPGTRLTVL.